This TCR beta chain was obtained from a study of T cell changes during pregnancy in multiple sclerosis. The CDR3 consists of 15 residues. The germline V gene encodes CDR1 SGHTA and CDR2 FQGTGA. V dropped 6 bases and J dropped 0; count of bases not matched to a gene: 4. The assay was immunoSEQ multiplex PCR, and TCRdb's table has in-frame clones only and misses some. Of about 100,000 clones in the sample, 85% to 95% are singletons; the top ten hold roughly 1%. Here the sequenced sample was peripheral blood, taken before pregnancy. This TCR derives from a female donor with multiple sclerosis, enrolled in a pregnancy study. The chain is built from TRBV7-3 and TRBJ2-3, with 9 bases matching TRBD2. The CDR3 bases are TGTGCCAGCAGTCCCGGGACTAGCAGCACAGATACGCAGTATTTT. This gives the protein CASSPGTSSTDTQYF.